One and the same sample provided the 12 T cell receptor beta chains below, sequenced in a study of OX40 agonist ivuxolimab in advanced cancers. The library was obtained by the immunoSEQ multiplex PCR assay. Held by TCRdb, this immuneACCESS table contains in-frame sequences only and omits some clones. Under half of the omission traces to an unresolved V gene where checked; the cause of the rest is unknown. This sample gives 65,000 to 95,000 clones in total; more than 85% of them show up just once. The ten top clones hold roughly 6.9% of the sample. This sample comprised CD4+ or CD8+ T cells sorted from blood, obtained in a trial of the OX40 agonist ivuxolimab. The receptor set was obtained from an adult with an advanced solid tumor such as melanoma, head and neck, liver or kidney cancer.

The rearrangement links TRBV9 to TRBJ1-2; no firm D call. V dropped 3 bases and J dropped 7 bases, with 13 bases sitting between them. Per germline, CDR1 SGDLS and CDR2 YYNGEE. The CDR3 length is 13 residues. Here the CDR3 DNA reads TGTGCCAGCAGCGCAGAGGAAAGGGCTGGCTACACCTTC. Protein: CASSAEERAGYTF.

The chain has TRBV7-3 and TRBJ1-1, with unresolved D. The V end lost 3 bases, the J end lost 1 base, and 9 bases lay between the germline ends. The CDR3 spans 14 residues. The germline CDR1 and CDR2 sequences are SGHTA and FQGTGA. The DNA of the CDR3 is TGTGCCAGCAGCTTGTGGCCGTCGAACACTGAAGCTTTCTTT. This encodes CASSLWPSNTEAFF.

This clone was counted between two and nine times. The CDR3 spells CASNLPRTGGNQPQHF. CDR3 DNA: TGTGCCAGCAACCTGCCCCGGACGGGAGGCAATCAGCCCCAGCATTTT. The chain uses TRBV28 and TRBJ1-5; D remains ambiguous. Trimming removed 7 bases from V and 2 bases from J, with 18 bases in between. This CDR3 is 16 amino acids long. Germline lookup yields CDR1 MDHEN and CDR2 SYDVKM.

The chain uses TRBV28 and TRBJ1-5; D remains unclear. Germline V gene sequence: CDR1 MDHEN, CDR2 SYDVKM. The CDR3 has 17 residues. V lost 7 bases and J lost 0, with 19 bases in between. The CDR3 reads CASTTYLDVYSNQPQHF. DNA of the CDR3: TGTGCCAGCACCACCTACCTCGACGTTTATAGCAATCAGCCCCAGCATTTT.

This chain joins TRBV25-1 and TRBJ2-1; D call uncertain. Between the trimmed V and J ends, which lost 3 bases and 9 bases, there was a span of 9 bases. Germline CDR1 and CDR2: MGHDK and SYGVNS. The CDR3 sequence is 12 residues long. CDR3 sequence: CASSDVRLEQFF. DNA of the CDR3: TGTGCCAGCAGTGATGTGCGGCTTGAGCAGTTCTTC.

The chain links TRBV7-8 to TRBJ2-1; 11 nucleotides align to TRBD2. Unmatched junction bases numbered 20, after V lost 6 bases and J lost 7 bases. The germline V gene encodes CDR1 SGHVS and CDR2 FQNEAQ. CDR3 length: 19 amino acids. The CDR3 nucleotides are TGTGCCAGCAGGAAGTTTTCGGCCGGGACTAGCGGTGGTAGAAATGAGCAGTTCTTC. This translates into CASRKFSAGTSGGRNEQFF. The complete variable domain, with remaining parts taken from reference TRBV7-8 and TRBJ2-1, reads GAGVSQSPRYKVAKRGQDVALRCDPISGHVSLFWYQQALGQGPEFLTYFQNEAQLDKSGLPSDRFFAERPEGSVSTLKIQRTQQEDSAVYLCASRKFSAGTSGGRNEQFFGPGTRLTVL.

This clone was found a few times. The CDR3 loop reads CASSRGSTEAFF. CDR3 nucleotide sequence: TGTGCCAGCAGCCGAGGGTCCACTGAAGCTTTCTTT. The chain links TRBV11-2 to TRBJ1-1; no reliable D call. Trimming left V 5 bases short and J 4 bases short, with 8 bases between. Germline V gene lookup returns CDR1 SGHAT and CDR2 FQNNGV. The CDR3 totals 12 residues.

The chain carries TRBV28 and TRBJ1-2; unclear D gene. Trimming stripped 4 bases from V and 5 bases from J, with 20 bases between. The CDR3 has 16 amino acids. The V gene's germline CDR1 is MDHEN and CDR2 SYDVKM. The CDR3 DNA is TGTGCCAGCAGTTCCCCCCCCGATGTGGCCACGTATGGCTACACCTTC. It specifies CASSSPPDVATYGYTF.

The J gene is TRBJ2-2, the V gene TRBV5-1, with 11 bases lining up with TRBD2. The CDR3 covers 16 residues. Germline CDR1 and CDR2: SGHRS and YFSETQ. V lost 4 bases to trimming and J lost 5 bases; unmatched junction nucleotides: 7. The CDR3: CASSRSLAGVTGELFF. Here the CDR3 DNA reads TGCGCCAGCAGCCGATCACTAGCGGGAGTTACCGGGGAGCTGTTTTTT.

The chain has TRBV19 and TRBJ2-3; TRBD2 might be the D (6 bases). V was clipped by 6 bases and J by 11 bases, with 12 bases between them. Germline CDR1 reads LNHDA; CDR2 reads SQIVND (reference sequence). The CDR3 has 11 amino acids. CDR3 nucleotides: TGTGCCAGTAGGCGGGGCCTAGGGCAGTATTTT. This sequence encodes CASRRGLGQYF.

The chain joins TRBV4-1 to TRBJ2-1; 8 bases align to TRBD1. From germline, CDR1 is MGHRA and CDR2 YSYEKL. The V gene end was trimmed by 5 bases and the J gene end by 5 bases; junction bases not matched to a gene: 8. There are 15 residues in the CDR3. The DNA for the CDR3 is TGCGCCAGCAGCACCCGGACAGGGCTCCACAATGAGCAGTTCTTC. This sequence encodes CASSTRTGLHNEQFF.

The CDR3 spells CASSLGGATANTEAFF. The DNA for the CDR3 is TGTGCCAGCAGCTTAGGAGGGGCGACAGCGAACACTGAAGCTTTCTTT. The chain carries TRBV7-9 and TRBJ1-1; TRBD1 might be the D (5 bases). The CDR3 has 16 amino acids. Trimming cost V 1 base and J 1 base, with 13 bases left between them. CDR1 is SEHNR and CDR2 is FQNEAQ in the germline V gene (reference sequence).